This T cell receptor beta chain was identified in a study of graft-versus-host responses after intestinal transplantation. Study results and limitations: Some GvH clones appeared in ileal mucosa or blood before recipient bone marrow.

Some clones are missing from TCRdb's copy, which holds only in-frame ones; the method was immunoSEQ multiplex PCR. Of roughly 20,000 clones in the sample, about 45% are singletons; the top ten hold approximately 0.81%. Germline V gene data show CDR1 as SGHAT and CDR2 as FQNNGV. V was cut by 0 bases and J by 6 bases, with 14 bases left in between. The CDR3 extends over 15 amino acids. This clone was seen a few times. The chain employs TRBV11-2 and TRBJ2-5; D gene uncertain. The material was alloreactive CD4+ T cells from a mixed lymphocyte reaction culture, obtained before intestinal transplant. Noted subset: CFSE-low proliferating T cells sorted from approximately 6-day pre-transplant mixed lymphocyte reaction (GvH or HvG direction). The source is a human patient who received an intestinal transplant. The CDR3 DNA reads as TGTGCCAGCAGCTTAGATCCGGCAGGTTTACAGACCCAGTACTTC. Translation gives CASSLDPAGLQTQYF. The full variable domain, its missing parts supplied by reference TRBV11-2 and TRBJ2-5, is EAGVAQSPRYKIIEKRQSVAFWCNPISGHATLYWYQQILGQGPKLLIQFQNNGVVDDSQLPKDRFSAERLKGVDSTLKIQPAKLEDSAVYLCASSLDPAGLQTQYFGPGTRLLVL.